The source of this T cell receptor (beta chain) is a study of cytomegalovirus exposure and HLA in healthy donors. This clone was found once. Germline-derived CDR1 and CDR2 are SGHDN and FVKESK. V was shortened by 1 base and J by 5 bases, with 14 bases between the two germline ends. The CDR3 is 15 residues long. PCR involved 60 Vbeta and 13 Jbeta primers. The data were produced by immunoSEQ multiplex PCR, yet TCRdb's version contains in-frame clones alone and is incomplete. The table lists about 180,000 clones, around 81% of them singletons. Material for sequencing was PBMCs. This TCR was sampled from a woman aged 25 to 45 in good health and CMV-seronegative. The chain has TRBV14 and TRBJ2-5; D might be TRBD1 (6 bases). The CDR3 sequence: CASSQVNRDRETQYF. The CDR3 nucleotides are TGTGCCAGCAGCCAAGTCAACAGGGATCGGGAGACCCAGTACTTC.